These 13 T cell receptor beta chains share one sample of origin, sequenced in a study of Tregs in tolerant kidney transplant recipients. Repertoires were generated with immunoSEQ multiplex PCR, while TCRdb's copy carries only in-frame clones and drops some. This table holds about 110,000 clones, roughly 90% found once. The source material was CD4+ T cells from blood, sampled before the transplant. Receptors were obtained from a human donor who received a combined kidney and bone marrow transplant.

The chain is built from TRBV5-1 and TRBJ2-7, with 8 bases lining up with TRBD1. V lost 4 bases, J lost 6 bases, and 9 bases stayed unmatched. Germline assignment: CDR1 SGHRS and CDR2 YFSETQ. The CDR3 runs to 14 residues. Written as DNA, the CDR3 is TGCGCCAGCAGCCCCGGACAGGGTTCCGGCGAGCAGTACTTC. It specifies CASSPGQGSGEQYF.

This clone was counted only a few times. This chain connects TRBV19 to TRBJ2-5; 7 nucleotides align to TRBD2. J gave up 4 bases and V 2 bases, and 7 bases lay outside the gene matches. This CDR3 is built from 15 residues. Germline V CDR1 and CDR2: LNHDA, SQIVND (reference sequence). The CDR3 DNA follows: TGTGCCAGTAGTATATCCGGGGGGACCTTAGAGACCCAGTACTTC. Residues: CASSISGGTLETQYF.

This chain links TRBV28 with TRBJ2-7; D not resolved. This CDR3 region has 11 residues. Trimming stripped 6 bases from V and 3 bases from J, with 6 bases between. CDR1 MDHEN and CDR2 SYDVKM come from the germline V gene. CDR3 nucleotides: TGTGCCAGCAGCCCGTACTACGAGCAGTACTTC. Its protein product is CASSPYYEQYF.

J is TRBJ1-1 and V is TRBV5-6; D not certain. CDR3 length: 13 residues. Germline V gene sequence: CDR1 SGHDT, CDR2 YYEEEE. Trimming pared 0 bases from V and 7 bases from J, leaving 10 bases between. The CDR3 nucleotides are TGTGCCAGCAGCTTGGCCTGGAGAGGTGAAGCTTTCTTT. It encodes CASSLAWRGEAFF.

The chain links TRBV14 to TRBJ2-3; 12 bases are shared with TRBD1. V shed 1 base, J shed 4 bases, and the junction held 6 bases outside the gene matches. This CDR3 has 17 amino acids. In germline, CDR1 is SGHDN, CDR2 FVKESK. The CDR3: CASSQGRDRGPADTQYF. The CDR3 coding sequence is TGTGCCAGCAGCCAAGGAAGGGACAGGGGGCCGGCAGATACGCAGTATTTT. The variable domain in full, with the rest retrieved from reference TRBV14 and TRBJ2-3, is EAGVTQFPSHSVIEKGQTVTLRCDPISGHDNLYWYRRVMGKEIKFLLHFVKESKQDESGMPNNRFLAERTGGTYSTLKVQPAELEDSGVYFCASSQGRDRGPADTQYFGPGTRLTVL.

The chain carries TRBV6-1 and TRBJ2-6; D uncertain. CDR3 length equals 19 residues. Germline assignment: CDR1 MNHNS and CDR2 SASEGT. The V end was cut by 2 bases, the J end by 0 bases, with 17 bases between. The CDR3 sequence: CASSERWSALNSGANVLTF. The CDR3 region has the DNA TGTGCCAGCAGTGAAAGGTGGAGTGCCCTCAACTCTGGGGCCAACGTCCTGACTTTC.

The genes are TRBV4-1 and TRBJ1-5; 8 nucleotides agree with TRBD1. Germline V CDR1 and CDR2: MGHRA, YSYEKL. V was clipped by 1 base and J by 7 bases; unmatched bases: 12. This CDR3 is built from 17 residues. The CDR3 here is CASSQAMDRAGGQPQHF. CDR3 nucleotide sequence: TGCGCCAGCAGCCAAGCTATGGACAGGGCCGGCGGGCAGCCCCAGCATTTT.

The genes are TRBV28 and TRBJ1-5; no definite D call. CDR1 is MDHEN, CDR2 SYDVKM, per germline. The CDR3 loop spans 17 amino acids. Trimming shortened V by 2 bases and J by 1 base, and 15 bases separated the two germline ends. CDR3 DNA sequence: TGTGCCAGCAGTTTACTCTCCTTAACAGCAAGCAATCAGCCCCAGCATTTT. Its translation: CASSLLSLTASNQPQHF.

The chain has TRBV7-2 and TRBJ2-7; the match to TRBD1 covers 8 bases. CDR3 length: 16 residues. Per germline, CDR1 SGHTA and CDR2 FQGNSA. V lost 4 bases and J lost 7; bases outside the gene matches: 15. Here the CDR3 reads CASSSQGGQVGGEQYF. The CDR3 nucleotides are TGTGCCAGCAGCTCCCAGGGGGGACAGGTGGGCGGGGAGCAGTACTTC.

This clone was observed a handful of times. This chain uses TRBV5-1 with TRBJ2-2; 7 bases map to TRBD1. The J segment lost 6 bases and the V segment lost 5 bases, leaving 28 bases of the junction unmatched. CDR3 length: 21 amino acids. Germline V gene sequence: CDR1 SGHRS, CDR2 YFSETQ. In DNA form, the CDR3 reads TGCGCCAGCAGAGCAGGGACAGCCGTTCCAACCAGTTTTTCCATTGCCGGGGAGCTGTTTTTT. Amino acid sequence: CASRAGTAVPTSFSIAGELFF.

The chain carries TRBV2 and TRBJ1-5; TRBD1 might be the D (6 bases). Germline V lookup: CDR1 SNHLY, CDR2 FYNNEI. The CDR3 is 14 amino acids. Trimming cost V 4 bases and J 4 bases, with 11 bases left between them. The CDR3 loop reads CASSGKDRNQPQHF. The CDR3 region has the DNA TGTGCCAGCAGTGGAAAGGACAGAAATCAGCCCCAGCATTTT.

The chain is built from TRBV5-1 and TRBJ1-2; D is undetermined. This CDR3 is built from 14 residues. Germline assignment: CDR1 SGHRS and CDR2 YFSETQ. Deletions cut 5 bases from V and 6 bases from J, with 17 bases between. The DNA of the CDR3 is TGCGCCAGCAGTGAAGAGGCAGCCTTAGATGGCTACACCTTC. Protein sequence: CASSEEAALDGYTF.

The V call is TRBV11-3, the J call TRBJ2-2, with 10 positions matching TRBD1. The J segment lost 0 bases and the V segment lost 6 bases, leaving 7 bases of the junction unmatched. Germline V gives CDR1 SGHNT, CDR2 YENEEA. The CDR3 loop spans 17 amino acids. CDR3 protein: CASRAGTGDTNTGELFF. Here the CDR3 DNA reads TGTGCCAGCAGGGCGGGGACAGGGGACACGAACACCGGGGAGCTGTTTTTT.